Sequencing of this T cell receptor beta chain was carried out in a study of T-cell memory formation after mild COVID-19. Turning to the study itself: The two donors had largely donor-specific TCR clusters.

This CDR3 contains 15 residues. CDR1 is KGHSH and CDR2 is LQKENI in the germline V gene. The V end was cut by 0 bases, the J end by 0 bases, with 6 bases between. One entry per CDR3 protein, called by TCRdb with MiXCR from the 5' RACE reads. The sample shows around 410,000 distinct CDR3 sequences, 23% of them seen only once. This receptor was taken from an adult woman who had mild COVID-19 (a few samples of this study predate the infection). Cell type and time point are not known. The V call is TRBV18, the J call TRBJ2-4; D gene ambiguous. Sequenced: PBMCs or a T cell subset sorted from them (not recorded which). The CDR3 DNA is TGTGCCAGCTCACCACCCCATCTAGCCAAAAACATTCAGTACTTC. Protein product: CASSPPHLAKNIQYF.